This T cell receptor (beta chain) stems from a study of cytomegalovirus exposure and HLA in healthy donors. Turning to the study itself: The early release's HLA-typed donors yielded some 85 million unique TCRs.

PCR employed 60 Vbeta and 13 Jbeta primers. Sequenced by immunoSEQ multiplex PCR; TCRdb stores in-frame clones only, minus some. The sample holds about 120,000 clones; 63% are singletons and the top ten take approximately 9.1%. The CDR3 runs to 14 residues. Germline V gives CDR1 MDHEN, CDR2 SYDVKM. The V segment lost 3 bases and the J segment 5 bases; nucleotides outside the gene matches: 4. Overall study results and limits: A later analysis associated about 18,000 TCR beta sequences with HLA alleles at a 0.05 false discovery rate.

As concerns this clone: What it recognizes is unknown.

The sequenced material came from PBMCs. This sequence joins TRBV28 and TRBJ1-1; 9 nucleotides agree with TRBD1. The clonotype comes from a man aged 40-55 years in good health and CMV-seropositive. The CDR3 is CASSLGQGTTEAFF. DNA for the CDR3: TGTGCCAGCAGTTTGGGACAGGGAACAACTGAAGCTTTCTTT.